The 32 T cell receptor beta chains given below trace back to one sample, sequenced in a study of blood T cell repertoires in COVID-19. TCRdb's copy holds only in-frame clones and misses some; the assay was immunoSEQ multiplex PCR. Of around 180,000 clones listed, roughly four fifths were seen once; the top ten hold approximately 12%. Source material: PBMCs or T cells enriched from blood (not recorded which). Receptor source: a man aged 50 to 59 who had recovered from COVID-19.

The V and J genes are TRBV27 and TRBJ1-2, with D tentatively TRBD1 (5 bases). The V end was cut by 10 bases, the J end by 5 bases, with 17 bases between. There are 13 residues in the CDR3. Germline lookup yields CDR1 MNHEY and CDR2 SMNVEV (reference sequence). The CDR3 loop reads CATSLQGGYGYTF. The CDR3 DNA reads TGTGCCACCAGCCTCCAGGGAGGATATGGCTACACCTTC.

The V call is TRBV2, the J call TRBJ2-4; 8 bases are a match to TRBD2. This CDR3 is built from 17 residues. Trimming at V came to 6 bases and at J to 1 base, leaving 11 bases not matched to a gene. Germline V gene sequence: CDR1 SNHLY, CDR2 FYNNEI. CDR3 DNA: TGTGCCAGCAGGGAACCTACTAGCGGTCTCGCCAAAAACATTCAGTACTTC. Its protein is CASREPTSGLAKNIQYF.

The chain couples TRBV2 to TRBJ2-5, with a weak D call TRBD2 (6 bases). CDR1 SNHLY and CDR2 FYNNEI come from the germline V gene. Trimming shortened V by 2 bases and J by 2 bases, and 15 bases separated the two germline ends. This CDR3 is built from 16 residues. In DNA, the CDR3 is TGTGCCAGCAGTGAAATAAATAGCGGATCACAAGAGACCCAGTACTTC. Residues: CASSEINSGSQETQYF. The whole variable domain, filled in from reference TRBV2 and TRBJ2-5, reads EPEVTQTPSHQVTQMGQEVILRCVPISNHLYFYWYRQILGQKVEFLVSFYNNEISEKSEIFDDQFSVERPDGSNFTLKIRSTKLEDSAMYFCASSEINSGSQETQYFGPGTRLLVL.

The rearrangement uses TRBV28 and TRBJ1-5, with TRBD1 matching over 9 bases. V trimming: 2 bases; J trimming: 6 bases; junction bases outside the gene matches: 8. The CDR3 has 16 residues. The germline gives CDR1 MDHEN, CDR2 SYDVKM. The DNA of the CDR3 is TGTGCCAGCAGTTTAGCGGGACAGGGAAGCTCTCAGCCCCAGCATTTT. It codes for CASSLAGQGSSQPQHF.

The chain combines TRBV10-3 with TRBJ2-4; tentative D call: TRBD1 (6 bases). V was cut by 6 bases and J by 8 bases, with 17 bases left in between. Germline-derived CDR1 and CDR2 are ENHRY and SYGVKD. This CDR3 has 14 residues. The CDR3 loop reads CAISPGRRTDIQYF. As DNA, the CDR3 is TGTGCCATCAGCCCCGGGCGACGGACAGACATTCAGTACTTC.

The chain recombines TRBV18 with TRBJ1-4; 7 nucleotides align to TRBD1. Germline CDR1 and CDR2: KGHSH and LQKENI. This CDR3 spans 13 amino acids. J gave up 4 bases and V 8 bases, and 4 bases lay outside the gene matches. CDR3 residues: CASRRDSNEKLFF. The CDR3 bases are TGTGCCAGCCGCCGGGACAGTAATGAAAAACTGTTTTTT.

The rearrangement links TRBV14 to TRBJ2-1, with 12 positions matching TRBD2. Germline CDR1 and CDR2: SGHDN and FVKESK. With V trimmed by 2 bases and J by 5 bases, 13 bases remained unmatched. There are 19 residues in the CDR3. In nucleotides, the CDR3 is TGTGCCAGCAGCCAAACCGGGACTAGCGGGTTTAATGCCCACAATGAGCAGTTCTTC. It specifies CASSQTGTSGFNAHNEQFF.

The chain has TRBV19 and TRBJ2-1; no clear D. The CDR3 loop spans 13 amino acids. CDR1 and CDR2 from the germline V gene are LNHDA and SQIVND (reference sequence). The V gene lost 11 bases and the J gene lost 0 bases, with 11 bases spanning the gap. CDR3 sequence reads: CAPAEHSYNEQFF. CDR3 coding DNA: TGTGCCCCTGCGGAACACTCCTACAATGAGCAGTTCTTC.

V and J are TRBV25-1 and TRBJ1-6; D uncertain. Per germline, CDR1 MGHDK and CDR2 SYGVNS. CDR3 length equals 14 residues. V was trimmed by 8 bases and J by 0 bases, leaving 8 bases between them. The CDR3 DNA follows: TGTGCCAGCGTAGGAGACTCCTATAATTCACCCCTCCACTTT. This codes for CASVGDSYNSPLHF.

The chain combines TRBV2 with TRBJ1-6; tentatively, D is TRBD1 (6 bases). The germline V gene has CDR1 SNHLY and CDR2 FYNNEI. V was pared by 10 bases and J by 2 bases, with 15 bases between. This CDR3 comprises 15 residues. The CDR3 nucleotides are TGTGCCACTATCATACAGGGTCCCTATAATTCACCCCTCCACTTT. Its protein product is CATIIQGPYNSPLHF.

DNA for the CDR3: TGCGCCAGCAGCTTGGAGGTTTGGGCTACTAATGAAAAACTGTTTTTT. Translating it yields CASSLEVWATNEKLFF. This chain joins TRBV5-1 and TRBJ1-4; D not resolved. The germline V and J ends were trimmed by 0 bases and 2 bases, with 11 bases remaining between them. The CDR3 covers 16 residues. Germline V gene lookup returns CDR1 SGHRS and CDR2 YFSETQ.

The chain employs TRBV18 and TRBJ2-5; D might be TRBD2 (6 bases). CDR3 length equals 14 residues. Germline CDR1 reads KGHSH; CDR2 reads LQKENI. V shed 1 base and J shed 3 bases, with 9 bases lying between them. DNA for the CDR3: TGTGCCAGCTCACCACTACGGGGGAAAGAGACCCAGTACTTC. It specifies CASSPLRGKETQYF.

The J gene is TRBJ1-5, the V gene TRBV6-5, with 9 nucleotides matching TRBD1. The ends lost 6 bases at V and 7 bases at J; junction bases unmatched: 10. The CDR3 runs to 15 residues. The germline CDR1 and CDR2 sequences are MNHEY and SVGAGI. The CDR3 nucleotides are TGTGCCAGCAGGGAGGGGGGACAGGGTCTGCAGCCCCAGCATTTT. Amino acid sequence: CASREGGQGLQPQHF.

The V call is TRBV12-3 or TRBV12-4, the J call TRBJ1-1; D is uncertain. The CDR3 sequence is 13 residues long. Trimming removed 7 bases at V and 3 bases at J, with 12 bases between. This chain's CDR3 is CASTPGYDTEAFF. CDR3 in DNA: TGTGCCAGCACCCCAGGCTATGACACTGAAGCTTTCTTT.

The chain uses TRBV6-4 and TRBJ2-2; maybe TRBD1 (5 bases). CDR1 and CDR2 (germline): MRHNA, SNTAGT. This CDR3 spans 14 amino acids. V was shortened by 3 bases and J by 4 bases, with 9 bases between the two germline ends. The CDR3 spells CASSEGQRTGELFF. The DNA for the CDR3 is TGTGCCAGCAGTGAGGGGCAGCGCACCGGGGAGCTGTTTTTT.

The V call is TRBV29-1, the J call TRBJ1-2; 9 nucleotides align to TRBD1. CDR1 and CDR2 from the germline V gene are SQVTM and ANQGSEA. The ends lost 4 bases at V and 4 bases at J; junction bases unmatched: 4. The CDR3 has 13 residues. The CDR3 region has the DNA TGCAGCGTTGGGGGACAGGGCGCCTATGGCTACACCTTC. Its translation is CSVGGQGAYGYTF.

This chain connects TRBV5-1 to TRBJ2-1; 8 nucleotides agree with TRBD1. Trimming removed 7 bases from V and 0 bases from J; junction bases left unmatched: 0. Germline assignment: CDR1 SGHRS and CDR2 YFSETQ. The CDR3 extends over 13 amino acids. This CDR3 is CASGQGSYNEQFF. As DNA, the CDR3 is TGCGCCAGCGGACAGGGCTCCTACAATGAGCAGTTCTTC.

The table lists this clone with a few counts. The rearrangement uses TRBV28 and TRBJ1-5; D might be TRBD1 (5 bases). Germline CDR1 is MDHEN and CDR2 is SYDVKM. CDR3 length equals 15 residues. V was clipped by 6 bases and J by 6 bases, with 18 bases between them. CDR3 sequence reads: CASSPPRQPGQPQHF. The CDR3, as DNA: TGTGCCAGCAGCCCCCCTCGACAGCCGGGTCAGCCCCAGCATTTT.

V usage is TRBV2 and J usage is TRBJ2-3; D might be TRBD2 (7 bases). V was pared by 4 bases and J by 1 base, with 12 bases between. This CDR3 spans 15 amino acids. Germline values: CDR1 SNHLY, CDR2 FYNNEI. The CDR3 DNA is TGTGCCAGCAGTGGGGGGCTAGCGGGCACAGATACGCAGTATTTT. Translated: CASSGGLAGTDTQYF.

V and J are TRBV29-1 and TRBJ1-1; 10 bases are a match to TRBD1. Germline V lookup: CDR1 SQVTM, CDR2 ANQGSEA. Trimming took 8 bases from V and 6 from J; bases not matched to a gene: 9. This CDR3 region has 13 residues. The CDR3 nucleotides read TGCAGCACGGGACAGGGGCACAACTCTGAAGCTTTCTTT. It specifies CSTGQGHNSEAFF. The whole variable domain, filled in from reference TRBV29-1 and TRBJ1-1, reads SAVISQKPSRDICQRGTSLTIQCQVDSQVTMMFWYRQQPGQSLTLIATANQGSEATYESGFVIDKFPISRPNLTFSTLTVSNMSPEDSSIYLCSTGQGHNSEAFFGQGTRLTVV.

The chain uses TRBV7-3 and TRBJ2-1, with D possibly being TRBD2 (5 bases). This CDR3 is 14 amino acids long. CDR1 is SGHTA, CDR2 FQGTGA, per germline. Trimming shortened V by 4 bases and J by 10 bases, and 17 bases separated the two germline ends. CDR3 protein: CASSSDSGSGEQFF. CDR3 nucleotide sequence: TGTGCCAGCAGCTCTGACTCAGGATCGGGGGAGCAGTTCTTC.

CDR3 bases: TGTGCCACCAGTGTTGAAAGGGGACAGGGGGCGGAGAACACTGAAGCTTTCTTT. This encodes CATSVERGQGAENTEAFF. V usage is TRBV24-1 and J usage is TRBJ1-1, with 12 bases that match TRBD1. J gave up 1 base and V 5 bases, and 10 bases lay outside the gene matches. Germline V CDR1 and CDR2: KGHDR, SFDVKD. CDR3 length equals 18 residues.

The chain carries TRBV15 and TRBJ1-5; 10 bases are shared with TRBD1. In germline, CDR1 is LNHNV, CDR2 YYDKDF (reference sequence). J lost 6 bases, V lost 3 bases, and 5 bases had no gene match. This CDR3 has 15 amino acids. The CDR3 reads CATSSGGQGSQPQHF. The CDR3 nucleotides read TGTGCCACCAGCAGTGGGGGACAGGGGAGTCAGCCCCAGCATTTT.

The J gene is TRBJ2-1, the V gene TRBV27; TRBD2 might be the D (6 bases). The V gene lost 6 bases and the J gene lost 2 bases, with 17 bases spanning the gap. Germline V gene lookup returns CDR1 MNHEY and CDR2 SMNVEV (reference sequence). The CDR3 totals 16 residues. The CDR3 sequence is CASSREEGLTYNEQFF. The CDR3 DNA reads as TGTGCCAGCAGCCGCGAGGAGGGTCTGACCTACAATGAGCAGTTCTTC.

The V and J genes are TRBV19 and TRBJ2-7; TRBD2 is a possible D gene (6 bases). The CDR3 runs to 15 residues. The germline V gene has CDR1 LNHDA and CDR2 SQIVND (reference sequence). Trimming took 5 bases from V and 6 from J, leaving 20 bases between them. The CDR3 here is CASSPPAGPLREQYF. The CDR3 DNA reads TGTGCCAGTAGTCCCCCGGCGGGGCCCCTACGCGAGCAGTACTTC.

The V gene is TRBV7-9, the J gene TRBJ1-5; D possibly corresponds to TRBD1 (6 bases). V was clipped by 0 bases and J by 10 bases, with 10 bases between them. The CDR3 is 13 amino acids. Per germline, CDR1 SEHNR and CDR2 FQNEAQ (reference sequence). Here the CDR3 DNA reads TGTGCCAGCAGCTTAGCGGGGGCCCCACCCCAGCATTTT. This gives the protein CASSLAGAPPQHF.

The chain has TRBV12-3 or TRBV12-4 and TRBJ1-4, with D unclear. This CDR3 is 13 amino acids long. Between the trimmed V and J ends, which lost 6 bases and 9 bases, there was a span of 14 bases. The CDR3 here is CASREERMQKLFF. CDR3 bases: TGTGCCAGCAGGGAGGAGCGAATGCAAAAACTGTTTTTT.

The chain uses TRBV7-2 and TRBJ1-2, with D maybe TRBD1 (5 bases). There are 14 residues in the CDR3. Germline CDR1 SGHTA, CDR2 FQGNSA. V was trimmed by 1 base and J by 2 bases, leaving 8 bases between them. CDR3 DNA sequence: TGTGCCAGCAGCTTAGGGGCAGGGAACTATGGCTACACCTTC. Protein sequence: CASSLGAGNYGYTF.

This chain connects TRBV10-3 to TRBJ2-5; D remains ambiguous. Germline V gene sequence: CDR1 ENHRY, CDR2 SYGVKD. Between the trimmed V and J ends, which lost 0 bases and 5 bases, there was a span of 7 bases. This CDR3 is 13 amino acids long. As DNA, the CDR3 is TGTGCCATCAGTGAGTCAGAGTTGGAGACCCAGTACTTC. Amino acid sequence: CAISESELETQYF.

The J gene is TRBJ2-2, the V gene TRBV10-3; D possibly corresponds to TRBD1 (6 bases). Germline V CDR1 and CDR2: ENHRY, SYGVKD. Trimming shortened V by 8 bases and J by 4 bases, and 17 bases separated the two germline ends. This CDR3 region has 15 residues. The CDR3 spells CAIPNRDTSTGELFF. The CDR3 DNA sequence: TGTGCCATCCCCAATCGGGACACCTCCACCGGGGAGCTGTTTTTT.

The rearrangement links TRBV5-4 to TRBJ2-2, with 9 nucleotides matching TRBD2. Trimming took 0 bases from V and 2 from J; bases not matched to a gene: 5. Germline CDR1 SGHNT, CDR2 YYREEE (reference sequence). The CDR3 is made up of 17 amino acids. CDR3 amino acids: CASSLGAGGRNTGELFF. In DNA, the CDR3 is TGTGCCAGCAGCTTGGGAGCGGGGGGCCGAAACACCGGGGAGCTGTTTTTT.

The rearrangement joins TRBV28 to TRBJ2-4; 8 nucleotides line up with TRBD2. The CDR3 runs to 16 residues. Per germline, CDR1 MDHEN and CDR2 SYDVKM. V dropped 3 bases and J dropped 9; count of bases not matched to a gene: 13. In DNA form, the CDR3 reads TGTGCCAGCAGTTTCTCCACCTCGGGGGGGGCTTTCATTCAGTACTTC. This gives the protein CASSFSTSGGAFIQYF.